The clone carrying this T cell receptor (beta chain) was picked up one time. Antigen: not known. Each unsorted PBMC replicate got 300 ng genomic DNA, around 30,000 genomes. Sequencing used immunoSEQ multiplex PCR; TCRdb keeps in-frame clones, though not all of them. The sample yields about 490,000 clones, 78% seen once. Only Caucasian adults living in Nashville, Tennessee made up the donor group. The unsorted samples had some 90 million PBMCs used for genomic DNA. Germline values: CDR1 MNHNS, CDR2 SASEGT. The CDR3 covers 15 residues. With 0 bases removed from V and 10 bases from J, the gap between germline ends came to 17 bases. The data are from a study of shared clonotypes between healthy human individuals. General observations from the study: In this cohort, only blood was sampled, and tissue repertoires likely differ.

This receptor was obtained from a woman between 40 and 50 years old in good health. Some clones in this sample may be carry-over from other donors' samples. The chain employs TRBV6-1 and TRBJ2-3; no firm D call. Sequencing was performed on PBMCs. In DNA form, the CDR3 reads TGTGCCAGCAGTGAAGCGAATCTTCCTAAGGGATCGCAGTATTTT. Translation gives CASSEANLPKGSQYF.